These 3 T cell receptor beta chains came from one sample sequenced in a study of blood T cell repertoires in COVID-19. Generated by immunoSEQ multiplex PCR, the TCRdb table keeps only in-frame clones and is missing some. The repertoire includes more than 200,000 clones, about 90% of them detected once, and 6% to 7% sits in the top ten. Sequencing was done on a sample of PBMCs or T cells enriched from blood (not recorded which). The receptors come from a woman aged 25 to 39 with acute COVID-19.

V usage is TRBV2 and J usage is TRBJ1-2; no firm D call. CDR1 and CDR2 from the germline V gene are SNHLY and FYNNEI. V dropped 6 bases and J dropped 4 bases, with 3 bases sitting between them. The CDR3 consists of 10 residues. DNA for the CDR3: TGTGCCAGCAGGGCCTATGGCTACACCTTC. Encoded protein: CASRAYGYTF.

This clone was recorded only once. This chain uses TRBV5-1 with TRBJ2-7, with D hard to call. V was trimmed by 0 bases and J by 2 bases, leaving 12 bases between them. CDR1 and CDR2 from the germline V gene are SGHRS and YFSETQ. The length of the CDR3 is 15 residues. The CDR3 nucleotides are TGCGCCAGCAGCTTGGTTCCAGCGCAACCCTACGAGCAGTACTTC. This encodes CASSLVPAQPYEQYF.

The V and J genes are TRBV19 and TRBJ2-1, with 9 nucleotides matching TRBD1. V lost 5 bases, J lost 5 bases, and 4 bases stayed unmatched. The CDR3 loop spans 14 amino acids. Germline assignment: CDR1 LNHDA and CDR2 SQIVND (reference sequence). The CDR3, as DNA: TGTGCCAGTAGTTCGTGGACAGGGGACAATGAGCAGTTCTTC. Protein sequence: CASSSWTGDNEQFF.